This T cell receptor (beta chain) was sequenced in a study of PD-1 blockade in classical Hodgkin lymphoma. Overall study results and limits: Individuals who commenced nivolumab within less than 1 year of ASCT were excluded.

Time point reported: cycle 4 day 1 (C4D1), after six to seven weeks of nivolumab. Every one of the patients relapsed after autologous stem cell transplantation (brentuximab vedotin exposure was variable). Sequencing was performed with immunoSEQ multiplex PCR; in TCRdb, only in-frame clones are kept and a portion is missing. The sample shows around 53,000 clones, about 75% of them seen only once. On this clone itself: Its antigen is not identified.

This receptor was taken from a human donor with classical Hodgkin lymphoma. The material was peripheral blood mononuclear cells (PBMCs), obtained before the fourth cycle of nivolumab.

The CDR3 bases are TGTGCCAGCAGTTTATCTCGCGGACAACTCCATAACACAGATACGCAGTATTTT. This codes for CASSLSRGQLHNTDTQYF. The gene calls are TRBV27 and TRBJ2-3; a possible D gene is TRBD1 (5 bases). The CDR3 spans 18 residues. CDR1 and CDR2 (germline): MNHEY, SMNVEV (reference sequence). V was shortened by 0 bases and J by 2 bases, with 18 bases between the two germline ends.